This passage covers 30 T cell receptor beta chains from one sample sequenced in a study of identifying expanded T cells in peripheral blood. Clones were sequenced by immunoSEQ multiplex PCR, and TCRdb holds only the in-frame ones, with some missing. The data show 90,000 to 110,000 clones, around 89% seen once. Sequencing was carried out using blood. The receptors were sampled from a person aged 18 to 70 in good health.

As DNA, the CDR3 is TGTGCCAGCAGCGCCGAACCGGGACTAGCGGACTACACAGATACGCAGTATTTT. Translation gives CASSAEPGLADYTDTQYF. This sequence joins TRBV2 and TRBJ2-3, with TRBD2 matching over 11 bases. The V segment lost 6 bases and the J segment 2 bases; nucleotides outside the gene matches: 13. The germline gives CDR1 SNHLY, CDR2 FYNNEI. This CDR3 spans 18 amino acids.

The chain couples TRBV9 to TRBJ2-7, with D perhaps TRBD1 or TRBD2 (5 bases each). Per germline, CDR1 SGDLS and CDR2 YYNGEE. V dropped 3 bases and J dropped 2 bases, with 18 bases sitting between them. The CDR3 length is 16 residues. The CDR3 loop is CASSGDLGRPTYEQYF. The DNA for the CDR3 is TGTGCCAGCAGCGGGGACCTTGGGAGACCGACCTACGAGCAGTACTTC.

The V call is TRBV7-8, the J call TRBJ2-7, with D possibly being TRBD1 or TRBD2 (6 bases each). V lost 5 bases to trimming and J lost 2 bases, with 16 bases between them. Germline assignment: CDR1 SGHVS and CDR2 FQNEAQ. The CDR3 covers 15 residues. The CDR3 nucleotides are TGTGCCAGCAGCCGCTCCGGGGGCCCCACCTACGAGCAGTACTTC. This codes for CASSRSGGPTYEQYF.

This clone was recorded a few times. This chain joins TRBV27 and TRBJ1-2, with TRBD1 identical over 9 bases. The CDR3 has 14 amino acids. Germline values: CDR1 MNHEY, CDR2 SMNVEV (reference sequence). V gave up 6 bases and J gave up 8 bases; unmatched junction bases: 10. The CDR3 protein is CASRGQGTSVGYTF. CDR3 DNA sequence: TGTGCCAGCAGGGGACAGGGAACGAGTGTAGGCTACACCTTC.

The chain is built from TRBV5-1 and TRBJ2-1; 7 bases agree with TRBD1. Germline-derived CDR1 and CDR2 are SGHRS and YFSETQ. J lost 3 bases, V lost 0 bases, and 6 bases had no gene match. This CDR3 is 16 amino acids long. The CDR3 DNA reads TGCGCCAGCAGCTTGGCCGACAGGGAAGACTACAATGAGCAGTTCTTC. Its translation is CASSLADREDYNEQFF.

The chain joins TRBV28 to TRBJ2-1; unclear D gene. The germline gives CDR1 MDHEN, CDR2 SYDVKM. This CDR3 is 13 amino acids long. V was cut by 1 base and J by 6 bases, with 7 bases left in between. CDR3 residues: CASSLSGRNEQFF. For the CDR3, the DNA is TGTGCCAGCAGTTTATCGGGCCGCAATGAGCAGTTCTTC. Complete variable domain (other parts from reference TRBV28 and TRBJ2-1): DVKVTQSSRYLVKRTGEKVFLECVQDMDHENMFWYRQDPGLGLRLIYFSYDVKMKEKGDIPEGYSVSREKKERFSLILESASTNQTSMYLCASSLSGRNEQFFGPGTRLTVL.

The chain recombines TRBV5-6 with TRBJ2-6; 10 positions agree with TRBD1. CDR3 length equals 19 residues. V trimming: 5 bases; J trimming: 3 bases; junction bases outside the gene matches: 14. Germline assignment: CDR1 SGHDT and CDR2 YYEEEE. The CDR3 DNA follows: TGTGCCAGCAGTTCGCCGGGGACAGGGGTAGTATTTGGGGCCAACGTCCTGACTTTC. As protein: CASSSPGTGVVFGANVLTF.

This chain joins TRBV2 and TRBJ2-5; TRBD1 aligns across 9 bases. Germline CDR1 and CDR2: SNHLY and FYNNEI. The CDR3 covers 14 residues. Trimming at V came to 6 bases and at J to 2 bases, leaving 4 bases not matched to a gene. The CDR3 DNA is TGTGCCAGCAGAGCCGACAGGGGGCAAGAGACCCAGTACTTC. It is translated as CASRADRGQETQYF.

The chain has TRBV10-3 and TRBJ2-2; TRBD1 is a possible D gene (5 bases). Germline V CDR1 and CDR2: ENHRY, SYGVKD. The CDR3 extends over 16 amino acids. V shed 10 bases and J shed 2 bases, with 20 bases lying between them. The CDR3 DNA reads as TGTGCCACCGAAGAACGGACAAGCGCCAACACCGGGGAGCTGTTTTTT. Translating it yields CATEERTSANTGELFF.

The rearrangement joins TRBV28 to TRBJ2-7; tentatively, D is TRBD2 (6 bases). The CDR3 loop spans 14 amino acids. Trimming left V 6 bases short and J 0 bases short, with 12 bases between. Germline CDR1 is MDHEN and CDR2 is SYDVKM. The CDR3 DNA follows: TGTGCCAGCAGAAGAGTAGCGGCCTCCTACGAGCAGTACTTC. It translates to CASRRVAASYEQYF.

This clone was seen a few times. The V gene is TRBV19, the J gene TRBJ2-7, with 9 bases identical to TRBD1. The CDR3 is 13 amino acids. With V trimmed by 8 bases and J by 2 bases, 4 bases remained unmatched. Germline V gene sequence: CDR1 LNHDA, CDR2 SQIVND (reference sequence). The CDR3 region is CASVGQGAYEQYF. The CDR3 region has the DNA TGTGCCAGTGTGGGACAGGGTGCCTACGAGCAGTACTTC.

The chain employs TRBV4-3 and TRBJ1-4; weak D call: TRBD1 (5 bases). The germline gives CDR1 LGHNA, CDR2 YSLEER. The CDR3 has 14 residues. Trimming stripped 3 bases from V and 7 bases from J, with 12 bases between. The CDR3 sequence is CASSQRGGPEKLFF. Written as DNA, the CDR3 is TGCGCCAGCAGCCAGCGGGGGGGTCCTGAAAAACTGTTTTTT.

CDR3 sequence (DNA): TGTGCCAGCAGTGAAAAGGAAAACTATGGCTACACCTTC. Amino acids: CASSEKENYGYTF. J is TRBJ1-2 and V is TRBV2; no clear D gene. The CDR3 covers 13 residues. Germline CDR1 reads SNHLY; CDR2 reads FYNNEI. V was pared by 2 bases and J by 2 bases, with 6 bases between.

The gene calls are TRBV6-6 and TRBJ2-1, with 7 bases identical to TRBD2. CDR1 and CDR2 (germline): MNHNY, SVGAGI (reference sequence). The CDR3 consists of 15 residues. Trimming took 10 bases from V and 4 from J; bases not matched to a gene: 13. CDR3 region: CATYPMAGVYNEQFF. The CDR3 DNA reads TGTGCCACTTATCCTATGGCGGGGGTATACAATGAGCAGTTCTTC.

About this clone itself: The same CDR3 also results from other DNA sequences found in this sample. The chain joins TRBV7-9 to TRBJ1-1; tentative D call: TRBD1 (5 bases). V was trimmed by 3 bases and J by 1 base, leaving 9 bases between them. Germline CDR1 and CDR2: SEHNR and FQNEAQ (reference sequence). This CDR3 is built from 14 residues. CDR3 bases: TGTGCCAGCAGCTTGCAGGGAGGGAACACTGAAGCTTTCTTT. Amino acids: CASSLQGGNTEAFF.

CDR3 amino acids: CAISGGQGTYEQYF. CDR3 nucleotides: TGTGCCATCAGTGGAGGACAGGGAACATACGAGCAGTACTTC. This chain joins TRBV10-3 and TRBJ2-7, with 8 bases matching TRBD1. This CDR3 is 14 amino acids long. V shed 4 bases and J 4 bases; nucleotides not matched to a gene: 6. Germline V gene sequence: CDR1 ENHRY, CDR2 SYGVKD.

This sequence joins TRBV20-1 and TRBJ2-1; no clear D. The CDR3 length is 10 residues. Germline V gene data show CDR1 as DFQATT and CDR2 as SNEGSKA (reference sequence). The V gene lost 1 base and the J gene lost 9 bases, with 4 bases spanning the gap. CDR3 in DNA: TGCAGTGCTAGAGGGCTTGAGCAGTTCTTC. As protein: CSARGLEQFF.

This chain connects TRBV6-1 to TRBJ1-1; the D is unclear. The CDR3 sequence is 11 residues long. Germline V lookup: CDR1 MNHNS, CDR2 SASEGT. The V end lost 6 bases, the J end lost 1 base, and 3 bases lay between the germline ends. CDR3 residues: CASRKNTEAFF. The CDR3 bases are TGTGCCAGCAGGAAGAACACTGAAGCTTTCTTT.

In this sample, this clone turned up once. The junction and the germline gene differ at one end; a read error may be behind it. V and J are TRBV2 and TRBJ2-1; TRBD1 or TRBD2 may be the D gene (5 bases each). This CDR3 is 14 amino acids long. Germline CDR1 SNHLY, CDR2 FYNNEI. The CDR3, as DNA: TGTGCCAGCAGCGTCTCCCGGGGCTACAATGGGCAGTTCTTC. Its protein is CASSVSRGYNGQFF.

This rearrangement joins TRBV6-5 to TRBJ1-5; possible D gene TRBD1, 5 bases. The CDR3 is 15 amino acids. Trimming took 2 bases from V and 3 from J, leaving 11 bases between them. Germline assignment: CDR1 MNHEY and CDR2 SVGAGI. The CDR3 region is CASSYPDSYNQPQHF. CDR3 nucleotide sequence: TGTGCCAGCAGTTACCCCGACAGTTACAATCAGCCCCAGCATTTT.

This chain joins TRBV19 and TRBJ1-3; weak D call: TRBD1 (5 bases). Germline V gene lookup returns CDR1 LNHDA and CDR2 SQIVND (reference sequence). V was clipped by 8 bases and J by 0 bases, with 8 bases between them. This CDR3 has 13 amino acids. CDR3 DNA sequence: TGTGCCAGTCGGGACCCCTCTGGAAACACCATATATTTT. Its translation is CASRDPSGNTIYF.

The V call is TRBV7-2, the J call TRBJ2-3, with TRBD2 matching over 13 bases. J was trimmed by 2 bases and V by 2 bases; bases with no gene match: 4. CDR3 length: 17 residues. Germline CDR1 and CDR2: SGHTA and FQGNSA. The CDR3 DNA follows: TGTGCCAGCAGCTTATCGGGACTAGCGGGGAACACAGATACGCAGTATTTT. It translates to CASSLSGLAGNTDTQYF.

V and J are TRBV19 and TRBJ2-7, with D unresolved. Germline V gives CDR1 LNHDA, CDR2 SQIVND (reference sequence). This CDR3 spans 11 amino acids. V was trimmed by 3 bases and J by 7 bases, leaving 7 bases between them. The DNA of the CDR3 is TGTGCCAGTAGTATGGGTACTGAGCAGTACTTC. Translating it yields CASSMGTEQYF.

This rearrangement joins TRBV5-1 to TRBJ1-1; no firm D call. Trimming cost V 1 base and J 0 bases, with 10 bases left between them. Germline lookup yields CDR1 SGHRS and CDR2 YFSETQ. This CDR3 spans 15 amino acids. The CDR3 is CASSLNPVMNTEAFF. CDR3 nucleotide sequence: TGCGCCAGCAGCTTGAACCCAGTTATGAACACTGAAGCTTTCTTT.

This chain joins TRBV28 and TRBJ2-7, with unresolved D. Per the germline V gene, CDR1 is MDHEN and CDR2 is SYDVKM. The CDR3 runs 15 residues. The V and J ends lost 3 bases and 0 bases respectively, with 12 bases between them. CDR3 protein: CASSLWAYSSYEQYF. In DNA form, the CDR3 reads TGTGCCAGCAGTTTGTGGGCCTACAGCTCCTACGAGCAGTACTTC.

This chain joins TRBV19 and TRBJ2-7; D perhaps matches TRBD1 (7 bases). Germline V CDR1 and CDR2: LNHDA, SQIVND (reference sequence). This CDR3 is built from 18 residues. V was clipped by 5 bases and J by 0 bases, with 23 bases between them. CDR3 sequence reads: CASSAGGTPSGVSYEQYF. The CDR3 DNA is TGTGCCAGTAGTGCAGGGGGGACACCTTCGGGGGTCTCCTACGAGCAGTACTTC.

The CDR3 sequence: CASSQRTSGRKQETQYF. The DNA of the CDR3 is TGTGCCAGCAGCCAACGCACTAGCGGGAGGAAACAAGAGACCCAGTACTTC. The chain links TRBV28 to TRBJ2-5; 12 bases agree with TRBD2. The V gene's germline CDR1 is MDHEN and CDR2 SYDVKM. V shed 6 bases, J shed 2 bases, and the junction held 10 bases outside the gene matches. CDR3 length: 17 amino acids.

This chain links TRBV4-2 with TRBJ1-1, with 8 bases aligning to TRBD1. CDR3 length: 16 residues. The junction had 9 bases not matched to a gene; V was cut back by 0 bases and J by 6 bases. CDR1 and CDR2 (germline): LGHNA, YNFKEQ. The CDR3 spells CASSQELAGGTSEAFF. The CDR3 coding sequence is TGTGCCAGCAGCCAAGAACTGGCAGGGGGCACGTCTGAAGCTTTCTTT.

The chain couples TRBV5-1 to TRBJ1-1; tentative D call: TRBD1 (6 bases). This CDR3 contains 14 residues. Germline V gives CDR1 SGHRS, CDR2 YFSETQ. V was pared by 3 bases and J by 1 base, with 10 bases between. The CDR3 protein is CASSYQGTNTEAFF. The CDR3 DNA reads as TGCGCCAGCAGCTATCAGGGGACGAACACTGAAGCTTTCTTT.

This rearrangement joins TRBV10-3 to TRBJ2-3; D gene ambiguous. Germline V lookup: CDR1 ENHRY, CDR2 SYGVKD. The CDR3 is 13 residues long. V shed 0 bases and J shed 4 bases, with 5 bases lying between them. The CDR3 DNA follows: TGTGCCATCAGTGAGTCGTCCCCAGATACGCAGTATTTT. Its protein product is CAISESSPDTQYF.